The 28 T cell receptor beta chains listed next were all sequenced from one sample in a study of T cell responses to AZD1222 COVID-19 vaccine. Generated by immunoSEQ multiplex PCR, the TCRdb table keeps only in-frame clones and is missing some. The sample lists approximately 97,000 clones; about 86% were seen once. Sequenced material: peripheral blood, taken on day 0 of AZD1222 vaccination. These receptors were obtained from an adult in good health.

The chain carries TRBV5-1 and TRBJ1-6, with unresolved D. Germline loops: CDR1 SGHRS, CDR2 YFSETQ. Trimming took off 0 bases at V and 7 bases at J, with 8 bases between the two ends. The CDR3 length is 14 residues. CDR3 in DNA: TGCGCCAGCAGCTTGGCCGATAGGAATTCACCCCTCCACTTT. It specifies CASSLADRNSPLHF.

This clone appeared a single time. The chain is built from TRBV15 and TRBJ2-2, with D perhaps matching TRBD1 (5 bases). The CDR3 is made up of 14 amino acids. V was shortened by 8 bases and J by 1 base, with 11 bases between the two germline ends. Germline V gene lookup returns CDR1 LNHNV and CDR2 YYDKDF (reference sequence). The CDR3 coding sequence is TGTGCCACCTCGGCCCAGGGGAACACCGGGGAGCTGTTTTTT. Translation gives CATSAQGNTGELFF.

This chain links TRBV4-3 with TRBJ2-5, with TRBD2 as a possible D gene (5 bases). V was trimmed by 3 bases and J by 4 bases, leaving 21 bases between them. The germline CDR1 and CDR2 sequences are LGHNA and YSLEER. CDR3 length: 17 residues. CDR3 bases: TGCGCCAGCAGCCATCGATTAGGACTCTCCTCGGGAGAGACCCAGTACTTC. Translated, it gives CASSHRLGLSSGETQYF.

The V gene is TRBV2, the J gene TRBJ2-2, with TRBD2 matching over 7 bases. V dropped 3 bases and J dropped 7; count of bases not matched to a gene: 8. CDR3 length equals 15 residues. From germline, CDR1 is SNHLY and CDR2 FYNNEI. CDR3 protein: CASSDPAGRGGELFF. The CDR3 coding sequence is TGTGCCAGCAGTGATCCAGCGGGGCGTGGCGGGGAGCTGTTTTTT.

The chain couples TRBV3-1 (or the pseudogene TRBV3-2) to TRBJ2-3; D might be TRBD2 (7 bases). This CDR3 is 13 amino acids long. Deletions cut 7 bases from V and 5 bases from J, with 13 bases between. Germline V gives CDR1 LGHDT, CDR2 YNNKEL (reference sequence). The chain's CDR3 is CASTPRGGDTQYF. CDR3 nucleotides: TGTGCCAGCACCCCGAGGGGGGGAGATACGCAGTATTTT.

DNA of the CDR3: TGTGCCAGTAGCCCTTTAAAGCGGGGGGGCACAGATACGCAGTATTTT. Its translation: CASSPLKRGGTDTQYF. J is TRBJ2-3 and V is TRBV19; 9 nucleotides match TRBD2. The CDR3 contains 16 residues. The V and J ends lost 6 bases and 1 base, in that order; junction bases with no gene match: 8. CDR1 LNHDA and CDR2 SQIVND come from the germline V gene (reference sequence).

V usage is TRBV19 and J usage is TRBJ2-7; D is unclear. In germline, CDR1 is LNHDA, CDR2 SQIVND (reference sequence). The CDR3 extends over 14 amino acids. Trimming shortened V by 2 bases and J by 4 bases, and 12 bases separated the two germline ends. The CDR3 sequence is CASSIPSPPYEQYF. The CDR3 bases are TGTGCCAGTAGTATACCGAGCCCCCCTTACGAGCAGTACTTC.

This clone was counted only a few times. The J gene is TRBJ1-4, the V gene TRBV18; no clear D. CDR1 KGHSH and CDR2 LQKENI come from the germline V gene. This CDR3 is built from 15 residues. V lost 6 bases and J 2 bases, leaving 13 bases between the germline ends. CDR3 sequence (DNA): TGTGCCAGCTCCCTGAGTCTGGGGACTAATGAAAAACTGTTTTTT. Translating it yields CASSLSLGTNEKLFF.

This chain joins TRBV2 and TRBJ1-5; D remains unclear. The CDR3 covers 14 residues. The germline gives CDR1 SNHLY, CDR2 FYNNEI. The germline V and J ends were trimmed by 8 bases and 4 bases, with 15 bases remaining between them. The CDR3 loop is CASGLYSWNQPQHF. The CDR3 nucleotides are TGTGCCAGCGGGCTCTACAGTTGGAATCAGCCCCAGCATTTT.

The gene calls are TRBV28 and TRBJ2-5; TRBD2 is a possible D gene (5 bases). V lost 6 bases, J lost 4 bases, and 15 bases lay in between. Germline V gene lookup returns CDR1 MDHEN and CDR2 SYDVKM. The CDR3 covers 14 residues. CDR3 protein: CASSQRSAGETQYF. CDR3 bases: TGTGCCAGCAGCCAACGTAGCGCGGGAGAGACCCAGTACTTC. The complete variable domain, with remaining parts taken from reference TRBV28 and TRBJ2-5, reads DVKVTQSSRYLVKRTGEKVFLECVQDMDHENMFWYRQDPGLGLRLIYFSYDVKMKEKGDIPEGYSVSREKKERFSLILESASTNQTSMYLCASSQRSAGETQYFGPGTRLLVL.

The rearrangement uses TRBV19 and TRBJ1-5; D is ambiguous. CDR1 LNHDA and CDR2 SQIVND come from the germline V gene (reference sequence). The CDR3 loop spans 12 amino acids. The V and J ends lost 4 bases and 4 bases respectively, with 5 bases between them. DNA for the CDR3: TGTGCCAGTAGTAATCGTAATCAGCCCCAGCATTTT. Translating gives CASSNRNQPQHF.

This chain links TRBV27 with TRBJ2-7, with 13 bases lining up with TRBD2. In germline, CDR1 is MNHEY, CDR2 SMNVEV (reference sequence). The CDR3 is 15 amino acids. Trimming took 5 bases from V and 3 from J; bases not matched to a gene: 4. CDR3 nucleotides: TGTGCCAGCAGTGCGGGACTAGCGGGACACTACGAGCAGTACTTC. Its protein is CASSAGLAGHYEQYF.

V usage is TRBV23-1 and J usage is TRBJ2-7; the D call may be TRBD1 or TRBD2 (6 bases each). Being an ORF, TRBV23-1 has a function that is uncertain. The CDR3 spans 12 residues. The V end was cut by 10 bases, the J end by 4 bases, with 14 bases between. The CDR3 here is CANRDLSYEQYF. DNA for the CDR3: TGCGCCAACAGGGACTTATCTTACGAGCAGTACTTC.

This rearrangement joins TRBV9 to TRBJ2-6; D is perhaps TRBD1 (6 bases). Germline loops: CDR1 SGDLS, CDR2 YYNGEE. The V end lost 1 base, the J end lost 2 bases, and 16 bases lay between the germline ends. This CDR3 comprises 18 residues. CDR3 residues: CASSVRGRGTAGANVLTF. CDR3 DNA sequence: TGTGCCAGCAGCGTAAGAGGCAGGGGAACTGCTGGGGCCAACGTCCTGACTTTC.

The chain employs TRBV30 and TRBJ1-4; no clear D. Germline loops: CDR1 GTSNPN, CDR2 SVGIG (reference sequence). The V gene lost 5 bases and the J gene lost 9 bases, with 16 bases spanning the gap. This CDR3 is built from 13 residues. The CDR3 DNA follows: TGTGCCTGGGGACCCGGGGTCGTTCAAAAACTGTTTTTT. Translating gives CAWGPGVVQKLFF.

V gene TRBV19 combines with J gene TRBJ1-5, with no clear D. V lost 5 bases to trimming and J lost 2 bases, with 13 bases between them. The germline CDR1 and CDR2 sequences are LNHDA and SQIVND (reference sequence). This CDR3 is 15 amino acids long. The CDR3 loop reads CASSPDALGNQPQHF. In DNA, the CDR3 is TGTGCCAGTAGTCCTGACGCCCTGGGCAATCAGCCCCAGCATTTT.

This chain connects TRBV6-5 to TRBJ2-7; 9 positions match TRBD2. There are 13 residues in the CDR3. Per the germline V gene, CDR1 is MNHEY and CDR2 is SVGAGI. The ends lost 7 bases at V and 3 bases at J; junction bases unmatched: 4. In nucleotides, the CDR3 is TGTGCCAGCACACTACTAGCGGGCTACGAGCAGTACTTC. Its translation: CASTLLAGYEQYF.

The gene calls are TRBV5-6 and TRBJ1-2; 8 bases match TRBD1. CDR3 length: 14 amino acids. Germline lookup yields CDR1 SGHDT and CDR2 YYEEEE. The J segment lost 4 bases and the V segment lost 5 bases, leaving 7 bases of the junction unmatched. CDR3 sequence: CASRRQGWSYGYTF. The CDR3 DNA sequence: TGTGCCAGCAGGCGACAGGGGTGGAGCTATGGCTACACCTTC.

The V call is TRBV18, the J call TRBJ1-4; the match to TRBD1 covers 8 bases. Looked up from germline, CDR1 is KGHSH and CDR2 is LQKENI. The length of the CDR3 is 15 residues. V shed 6 bases and J 2 bases; nucleotides not matched to a gene: 5. The CDR3 region is CASSDRQGTNEKLFF. CDR3 DNA sequence: TGTGCCAGCTCGGACCGACAGGGGACTAATGAAAAACTGTTTTTT.

The chain recombines TRBV7-8 with TRBJ1-2; perhaps TRBD1 as D (5 bases). Trimming cost V 5 bases and J 2 bases, with 9 bases left between them. The germline V gene has CDR1 SGHVS and CDR2 FQNEAQ. There are 13 residues in the CDR3. CDR3 nucleotides: TGTGCCAGCAGCCGGGACGAAAACTATGGCTACACCTTC. This sequence encodes CASSRDENYGYTF. The full variable domain, rest sourced from reference TRBV7-8 and TRBJ1-2, is GAGVSQSPRYKVAKRGQDVALRCDPISGHVSLFWYQQALGQGPEFLTYFQNEAQLDKSGLPSDRFFAERPEGSVSTLKIQRTQQEDSAVYLCASSRDENYGYTFGSGTRLTVV.

Points on this clone: Other DNA sequences in the same sample also yield this CDR3. This rearrangement joins TRBV5-4 to TRBJ1-3; tentative D call: TRBD1 (6 bases). There are 14 residues in the CDR3. Germline V gene lookup returns CDR1 SGHNT and CDR2 YYREEE (reference sequence). V was shortened by 0 bases and J by 2 bases, with 6 bases between the two germline ends. The CDR3 spells CASSLGQAGNTIYF. DNA for the CDR3: TGTGCCAGCAGCTTGGGACAGGCTGGAAACACCATATATTTT. The full variable domain, with the rest looked up from reference TRBV5-4 and TRBJ1-3, is ETGVTQSPTHLIKTRGQQVTLRCSSQSGHNTVSWYQQALGQGPQFIFQYYREEENGRGNFPPRFSGLQFPNYSSELNVNALELDDSALYLCASSLGQAGNTIYFGEGSWLTVV.

This chain links TRBV2 with TRBJ1-6; D gene ambiguous. The CDR3 is made up of 13 amino acids. With 9 bases removed from V and 7 bases from J, the gap between germline ends came to 13 bases. Germline CDR1 and CDR2: SNHLY and FYNNEI. CDR3 DNA: TGTGCCAGGGGCGACGGCAGAAATTCACCCCTCCACTTT. As protein: CARGDGRNSPLHF.

There are a few counts of this clone. This chain links TRBV7-2 with TRBJ2-1, with 9 bases fitting TRBD2. Germline V gene sequence: CDR1 SGHTA, CDR2 FQGNSA. J gave up 5 bases and V 8 bases, and 10 bases lay outside the gene matches. This CDR3 is built from 15 residues. The DNA of the CDR3 is TGTGCCAGCGCGGCCGGACTAGCGAAGAACAATGAGCAGTTCTTC. This codes for CASAAGLAKNNEQFF.

The chain recombines TRBV2 with TRBJ1-4, with D hard to call. CDR3 length equals 12 residues. CDR1 and CDR2 (germline): SNHLY, FYNNEI. V was cut by 6 bases and J by 6 bases, with 8 bases left in between. The CDR3 loop is CASRVIDEKLFF. The DNA of the CDR3 is TGTGCCAGCAGGGTTATCGATGAAAAACTGTTTTTT.

The J gene is TRBJ1-2, the V gene TRBV4-3; maybe TRBD1 (5 bases). The CDR3 runs to 14 residues. V was trimmed by 1 base and J by 8 bases, leaving 14 bases between them. Germline CDR1 and CDR2: LGHNA and YSLEER. The CDR3 DNA reads as TGCGCCAGCAGCCAAGTAGGACAAGACCAAGGCTACACCTTC. Amino acid sequence: CASSQVGQDQGYTF.

J is TRBJ2-1 and V is TRBV19; 10 nucleotides align to TRBD2. After removal of 0 bases from V and 3 bases from J, the junction contained 11 bases not matched to a gene. Germline values: CDR1 LNHDA, CDR2 SQIVND (reference sequence). CDR3 length equals 19 residues. The CDR3 region is CASSIDARGSGRNYNEQFF. CDR3 nucleotides: TGTGCCAGTAGTATAGACGCCAGGGGTAGCGGGAGGAACTACAATGAGCAGTTCTTC. Using reference TRBV19 and TRBJ2-1 for the parts outside the CDR3, the full variable domain is DGGITQSPKYLFRKEGQNVTLSCEQNLNHDAMYWYRQDPGQGLRLIYYSQIVNDFQKGDIAEGYSVSREKKESFPLTVTSAQKNPTAFYLCASSIDARGSGRNYNEQFFGPGTRLTVL.

The rearrangement joins TRBV7-2 to TRBJ2-1, with TRBD2 matching 7 bases. V dropped 5 bases and J dropped 7; count of bases not matched to a gene: 5. CDR3 length equals 13 residues. From germline, CDR1 is SGHTA and CDR2 FQGNSA. CDR3 coding DNA: TGTGCCAGCAGCCGGGACTACCGAAATGAGCAGTTCTTC. This encodes CASSRDYRNEQFF.

The genes are TRBV2 and TRBJ2-1; maybe TRBD1 (5 bases). Germline CDR1 is SNHLY and CDR2 is FYNNEI. V lost 5 bases, J lost 5 bases, and 10 bases lay in between. The CDR3 consists of 13 residues. The CDR3 protein is CASSTQGNNEQFF. For the CDR3, the DNA is TGTGCCAGCAGTACCCAGGGTAACAATGAGCAGTTCTTC.